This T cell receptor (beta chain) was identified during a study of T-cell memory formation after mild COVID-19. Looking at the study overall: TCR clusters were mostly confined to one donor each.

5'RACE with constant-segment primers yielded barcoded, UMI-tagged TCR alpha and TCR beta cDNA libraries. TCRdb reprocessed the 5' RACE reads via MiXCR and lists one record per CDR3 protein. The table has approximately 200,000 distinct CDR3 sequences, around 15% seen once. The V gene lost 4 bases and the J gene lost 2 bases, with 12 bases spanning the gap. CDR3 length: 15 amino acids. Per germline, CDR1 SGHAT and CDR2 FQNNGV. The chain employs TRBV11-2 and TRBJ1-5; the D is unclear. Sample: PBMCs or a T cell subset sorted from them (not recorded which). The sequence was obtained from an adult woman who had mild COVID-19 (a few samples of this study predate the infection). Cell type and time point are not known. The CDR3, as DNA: TGTGCCAGCAGCTCTAATCCCACCGGCAATCAGCCCCAGCATTTT. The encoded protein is CASSSNPTGNQPQHF.